The 3 T cell receptor beta chains listed next were all sequenced from one sample in a study of Graves' ophthalmopathy and Graves' hyperthyroidism. Transcripts of RNA were the source for amplifying TCR beta CDR3 regions. Investigators did first-round RT-PCR with HTBI primers, then second-round multiplex PCR. TCRdb re-derived calls from the multiplex PCR reads in MiXCR, one entry per CDR3 protein. The repertoire consists of fewer than 650,000 distinct CDR3 sequences, with about a fifth occurring once and the leading ten covering about 6.6%. The sample consisted of peripheral blood. The receptors were gathered from a woman between 18 and 29 years old with stable Graves' hyperthyroidism. Some clones in this sample may be carry-over from other donors' samples.

The chain has TRBV11-2 and TRBJ2-5, with 11 bases matching TRBD2. Germline V gene sequence: CDR1 SGHAT, CDR2 FQNNGV. The ends lost 4 bases at V and 5 bases at J; junction bases unmatched: 12. The CDR3 length is 17 residues. Here the CDR3 reads CASSSRSTSGSPETQYF. The DNA of the CDR3 is TGTGCCAGCAGCTCCCGGAGTACTAGCGGGAGCCCTGAGACCCAGTACTTC.

In this sample, this clonotype turned up a few times. The chain recombines TRBV7-2 with TRBJ2-7; 7 bases line up with TRBD1. Germline loops: CDR1 SGHTA, CDR2 FQGNSA. The junction had 10 bases not matched to a gene; V was cut back by 7 bases and J by 1 base. CDR3 length: 15 residues. The CDR3 region is CASTHGTVTSYEQYF. CDR3 DNA: TGTGCCAGCACCCATGGGACAGTGACTTCCTACGAGCAGTACTTC.

The chain carries TRBV11-2 and TRBJ2-7; 10 nucleotides line up with TRBD1. The CDR3 loop spans 13 amino acids. With 8 bases clipped from V and 4 bases from J, the junction kept 5 bases outside the gene matches. Per germline, CDR1 SGHAT and CDR2 FQNNGV. CDR3: CASGQGGWYEQYF. In DNA form, the CDR3 reads TGTGCCAGCGGACAGGGGGGTTGGTACGAGCAGTACTTC.